The rows below give T cell receptor beta chains drawn from one sample of a study of metastatic and nonmetastatic thyroid tumors. TCRdb reprocessed the PCR reads via MiXCR. Of around 40,000 clones listed, 25% to 30% are singletons. The sequencing sample was made of blood. All receptors derive from a female donor with papillary thyroid cancer or a benign thyroid nodule (not recorded which). Some clones in this sample may be carry-over from other donors' samples. Each CDR3 is given with its conserved first and last residue. The D gene is left open where the match is weak. Rows give clone size only sometimes, using once, few, many, or a class for an expanded clone.

CDR3 length,V gene,D gene,clone size,CDR3 protein
12,TRBV28,-,medium-sized,CASSPLVGTQYF
16,TRBV3-1,-,-,CASSQDIPRTHAGYTF
15,TRBV12-3/TRBV12-4,TRBD1,-,CASSPPGQGVDEQYF
14,TRBV27,-,many,CASSRREGFTEAFF
17,TRBV3-1,-,-,CASSQAVAVDPPTEAFF
15,TRBV11-1,TRBD2,few,CASSTAGTMYNEQFF
20,TRBV29-1,-,many,CSVIPRVFELITYQTNEQFF
15,TRBV7-8,-,once,CASSLSRTAHYGYTF
17,TRBV6-7,-,many,CASSYPRCVRDTGELFF
13,TRBV24-1,-,few,CATNSGAGQPQHF
14,TRBV9,-,-,CASSVAWRNTEAFF
14,TRBV4-3,-,-,CASSQLRGGTEAFF
14,TRBV7-9,-,-,CASTPSSRPYEQYF
13,TRBV28,-,medium-sized,CASSFGDSQPQHF
14,TRBV6-1,TRBD1,-,CASSPPGGAYGYTF
15,TRBV24-1,-,-,CATSAIEGRGNTIYF
13,TRBV5-1,-,-,CASSWGVGQPHHF
14,TRBV20-1,-,many,CSARDRGGGTEAFF
15,TRBV4-2,TRBD1,many,CASSPQGAQGNTIYF
14,TRBV6-1,TRBD1,few,CAARQGVSNSPLHF